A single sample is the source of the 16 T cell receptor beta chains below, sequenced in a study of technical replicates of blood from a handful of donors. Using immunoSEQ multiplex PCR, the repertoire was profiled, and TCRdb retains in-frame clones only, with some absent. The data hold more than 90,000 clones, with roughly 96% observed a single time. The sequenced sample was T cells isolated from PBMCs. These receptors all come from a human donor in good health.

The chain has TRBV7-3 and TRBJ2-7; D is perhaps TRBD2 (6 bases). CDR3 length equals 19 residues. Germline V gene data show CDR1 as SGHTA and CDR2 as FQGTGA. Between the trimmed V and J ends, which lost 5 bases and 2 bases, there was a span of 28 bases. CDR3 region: CASSARGTRGRERTYEQYF. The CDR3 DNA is TGTGCCAGCAGCGCCCGAGGAACCCGGGGTCGGGAGAGGACCTACGAGCAGTACTTC.

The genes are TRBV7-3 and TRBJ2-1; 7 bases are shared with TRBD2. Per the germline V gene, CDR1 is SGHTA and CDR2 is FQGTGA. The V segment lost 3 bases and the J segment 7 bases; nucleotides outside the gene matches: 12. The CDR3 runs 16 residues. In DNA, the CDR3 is TGTGCCAGCAGCTTCCACAGCGGTGGGGGGGGGAATGAGCAGTTCTTC. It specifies CASSFHSGGGGNEQFF.

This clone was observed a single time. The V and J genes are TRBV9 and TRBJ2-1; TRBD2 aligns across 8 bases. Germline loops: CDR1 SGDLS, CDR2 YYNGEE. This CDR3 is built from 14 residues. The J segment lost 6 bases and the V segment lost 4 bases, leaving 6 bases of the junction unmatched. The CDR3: CASSRGLAANEQFF. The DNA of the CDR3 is TGTGCCAGCAGCCGAGGACTAGCAGCCAATGAGCAGTTCTTC. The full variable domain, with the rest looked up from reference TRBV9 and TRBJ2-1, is DSGVTQTPKHLITATGQRVTLRCSPRSGDLSVYWYQQSLDQGLQFLIQYYNGEERAKGNILERFSAQQFPDLHSELNLSSLELGDSALYFCASSRGLAANEQFFGPGTRLTVL.

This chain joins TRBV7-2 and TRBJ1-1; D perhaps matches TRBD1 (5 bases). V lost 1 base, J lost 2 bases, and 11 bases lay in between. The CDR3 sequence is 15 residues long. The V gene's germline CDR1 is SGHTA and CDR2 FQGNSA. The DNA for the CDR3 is TGTGCCAGCAGCTTAGGGGCAGGGTACAACACTGAAGCTTTCTTT. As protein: CASSLGAGYNTEAFF.

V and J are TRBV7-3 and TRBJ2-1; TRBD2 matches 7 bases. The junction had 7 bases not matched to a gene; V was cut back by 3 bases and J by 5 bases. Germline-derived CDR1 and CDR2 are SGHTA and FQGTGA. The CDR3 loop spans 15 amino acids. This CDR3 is CASSFDGRSNNEQFF. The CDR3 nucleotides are TGTGCCAGCAGCTTTGACGGGAGGTCCAACAATGAGCAGTTCTTC.

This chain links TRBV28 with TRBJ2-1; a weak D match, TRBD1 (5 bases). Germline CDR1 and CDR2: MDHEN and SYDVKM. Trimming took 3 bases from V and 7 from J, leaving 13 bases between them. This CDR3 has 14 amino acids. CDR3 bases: TGTGCCAGCAGTTTGGGCGGACCAGGGAATGAGCAGTTCTTC. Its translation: CASSLGGPGNEQFF.

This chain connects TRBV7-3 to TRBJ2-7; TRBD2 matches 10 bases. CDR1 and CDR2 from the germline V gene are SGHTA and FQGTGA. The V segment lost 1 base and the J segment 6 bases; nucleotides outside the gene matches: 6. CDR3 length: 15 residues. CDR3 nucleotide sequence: TGTGCCAGCAGCTTAAAGGCTAGCGGGGGCCTCGAGCAGTACTTC. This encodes CASSLKASGGLEQYF.

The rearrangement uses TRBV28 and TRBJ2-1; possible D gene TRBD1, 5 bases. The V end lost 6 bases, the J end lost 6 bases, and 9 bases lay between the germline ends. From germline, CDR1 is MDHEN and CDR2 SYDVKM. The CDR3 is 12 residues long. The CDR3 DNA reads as TGTGCCAGCAGGGGGCGGTTCAATGAGCAGTTCTTC. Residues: CASRGRFNEQFF.

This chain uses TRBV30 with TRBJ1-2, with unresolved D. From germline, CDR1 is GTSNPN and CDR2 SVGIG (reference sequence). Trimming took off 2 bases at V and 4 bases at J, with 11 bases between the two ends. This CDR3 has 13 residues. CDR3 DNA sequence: TGTGCCTGGAGTCCACTGACGGGCTATGGCTACACCTTC. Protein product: CAWSPLTGYGYTF.

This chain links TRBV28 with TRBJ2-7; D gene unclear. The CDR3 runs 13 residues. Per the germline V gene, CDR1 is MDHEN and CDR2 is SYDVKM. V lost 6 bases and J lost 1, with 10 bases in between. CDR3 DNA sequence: TGTGCCAGCAGCATCCTCTATTCCTACGAGCAGTACTTC. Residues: CASSILYSYEQYF. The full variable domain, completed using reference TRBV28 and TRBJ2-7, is DVKVTQSSRYLVKRTGEKVFLECVQDMDHENMFWYRQDPGLGLRLIYFSYDVKMKEKGDIPEGYSVSREKKERFSLILESASTNQTSMYLCASSILYSYEQYFGPGTRLTVT.

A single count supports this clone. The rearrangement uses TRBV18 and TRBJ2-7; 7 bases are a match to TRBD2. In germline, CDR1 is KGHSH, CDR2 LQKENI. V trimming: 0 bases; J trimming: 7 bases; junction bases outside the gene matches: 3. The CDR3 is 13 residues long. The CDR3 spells CASSPPKGGEQYF. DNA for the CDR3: TGTGCCAGCTCACCACCGAAGGGAGGGGAGCAGTACTTC.

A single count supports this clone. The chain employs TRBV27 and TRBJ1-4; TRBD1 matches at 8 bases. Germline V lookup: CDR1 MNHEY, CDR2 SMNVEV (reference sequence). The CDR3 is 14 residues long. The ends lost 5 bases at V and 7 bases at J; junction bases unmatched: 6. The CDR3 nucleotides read TGTGCCAGCAGTCTATTTACAGGGGGTGAAAAACTGTTTTTT. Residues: CASSLFTGGEKLFF.

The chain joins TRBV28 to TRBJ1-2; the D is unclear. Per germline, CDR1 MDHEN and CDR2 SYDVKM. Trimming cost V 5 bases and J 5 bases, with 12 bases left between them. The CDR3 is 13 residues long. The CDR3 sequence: CASSKTLAYGYTF. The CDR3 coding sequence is TGTGCCAGCAGTAAGACTTTAGCTTATGGCTACACCTTC.

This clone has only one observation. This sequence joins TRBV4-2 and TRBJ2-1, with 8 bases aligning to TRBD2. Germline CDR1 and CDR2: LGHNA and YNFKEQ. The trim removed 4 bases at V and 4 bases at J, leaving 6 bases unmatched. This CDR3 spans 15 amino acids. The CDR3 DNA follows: TGTGCCAGCAGCCCCCCAGCGGGAGAGTACAATGAGCAGTTCTTC. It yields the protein CASSPPAGEYNEQFF.

This CDR3 is CASSDRGLRGATQYF. CDR3 sequence (DNA): TGTGCCAGCAGTGATCGGGGACTTCGAGGAGCCACGCAGTATTTT. The chain couples TRBV6-1 to TRBJ2-3; TRBD2 might be the D (6 bases). Trimming cost V 3 bases and J 9 bases, with 19 bases left between them. This CDR3 is built from 15 residues. Germline V gives CDR1 MNHNS, CDR2 SASEGT.

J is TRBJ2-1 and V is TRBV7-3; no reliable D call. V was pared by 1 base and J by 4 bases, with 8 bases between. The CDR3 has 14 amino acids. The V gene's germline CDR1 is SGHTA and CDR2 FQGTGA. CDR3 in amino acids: CASSLSSRYNEQFF. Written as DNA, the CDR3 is TGTGCCAGCAGCTTAAGTTCCCGGTACAATGAGCAGTTCTTC.